This T cell receptor beta chain was documented in a study of human T cells and chemical hapten exposure (dated by TCRdb to the early 2020s). About the investigation overall: For sensitization, 2% DPC in acetone was applied to an approximately 2 cm by approximately 2 cm area of upper inner arm skin. Throughout the study period of 20 to 25 weeks, patients also received therapeutic DPC doses to the scalp every week. Patch testing on the upper back used Finn chambers containing 0.01% DPC, with scoring done after 6 days according to International Contact Dermatitis Research Group standards. The mostly female patient cohort included alopecia areata with under or over 50% scalp involvement, alopecia totalis and alopecia universalis. Libraries were combined into a pool for sequencing, and differences in TCR yield between samples came mainly from small differences in library volumes within the pool. The study tracked peripheral blood TCR repertoire changes in vivo during primary and secondary sensitization to the hapten diphenylcyclopropenone (DPC) in alopecia patients. Blood was sampled from patients pre-sensitization (week 0) and at 2, 6 and about 24 weeks after DPC sensitization. For TCR sequencing, blood came from 25 to 35 alopecia patients at anywhere from one to four time points (pre-sensitization, 2, 6 and 24 weeks).

What the study reported, not specific to this receptor: Compared with pre-sensitization or healthy control sets, expanded TCRs formed significantly more large CDR3 similarity clusters, which is consistent with antigen-driven responses. Patch test score was positively correlated with the number of PT1 expanded TCRs, with significance at thresholds 8, 16 and 32 but not at 4. DPC sensitization did not change how many TCRs were above 1 in 1000 frequency, and no evidence was found of alterations in global repertoire structure. Because every patient had alopecia, a presumed autoimmune disease, the patients' immune response might differ from that of healthy individuals. After repeated subsampling, the strength of the expansion versus patch-test correlation and the threshold at which it became significant changed.

The CDR3 numbers 11 residues from cysteine through phenylalanine. Of all the DNA, just the CDR3 is kept, 33 bases in frame from base 1. Unmatched junction bases come to 5, with V trimmed by 7 bases and J by 9 bases. The germline V gene (reference sequence) provides CDR1 SEHNR and CDR2 FQNEAQ. Library creation used RACE. The instrument was a NextSeq 500. Library preparation attached unique molecular identifiers to individual cDNA molecules for quantitative, reproducible TCR counting. Each blood RNA sample was used to sequence both TCR alpha and TCR beta chains. Regarding the original processing steps: Samples had a median of around 92,000 TCRs, with a range from roughly 20,000 to 700,000. V, J and CDR3 annotation of the TCR reads was carried out using the Decombinator software suite. For the PS versus PT1 abundance plots, all samples were subsampled to the same number of TCRs (28,000). Expanded TCRs were defined as absent before sensitization and observed at least eight times at the 2-week time point. TCRdb trimmed public reads at Q25 via fastp, called clones via MiXCR and kept in-frame beta chains. Rows with a matching CDR3 protein are joined into one entry that keeps the most common DNA and genes. The V and J calls here are based on TCRdb, not the publication. The sample records about 110,000 distinct CDR3 sequences, more than 10% of which are singletons. The leading ten clones occupy over 1.5% of the sample.

Points on this clonotype: Its antigen is not yet known. No much larger clone is present one base from it, and per-base qualities are unavailable.

The intended sense of this specimen's time point label: pre-sensitization, week 0. Read against the paper, the sample's treatment or condition label means: therapeutic diphenylcyclopropenone sensitization with weekly scalp DPC. Blood at each patch-test visit was drawn before the patch test was applied. Patients were eligible if aged 18 to 70, diagnosed with alopecia and judged suitable for DPC therapy, and pregnant patients were excluded. Total RNA was extracted from unfractionated whole blood that had been collected in Tempus Blood RNA tubes. Here the sequenced sample was whole blood, taken in connection with sensitization to the hapten diphenylcyclopropenone (DPC). Rearrangement joined TRBV7-9 to TRBJ1-1; 7 bases in between match TRBD1. This TCR was recovered from a woman aged 45-60 years with alopecia areata. Some clones in this sample may be carry-over from other donors' samples. The CDR3 reads as follows: CASTDRDQAFF. In nucleotide form, the sequence is TGTGCCAGCACAGACAGGGATCAAGCTTTCTTT.